This paragraph covers one T cell receptor beta chain sequence. The target antigen is unknown. V lost 5 bases and J 2 bases, leaving 12 bases between the germline ends. Germline-derived CDR1 and CDR2 are SEHNR and FQNEAQ (reference sequence). The CDR3 spans 14 residues. This record comes from a study of CD8+ T cells in alopecia areata. The overall study: It was oral tofacitinib, at 5 to 10 mg twice daily, that treated patients received. Overall study findings and caveats: TCR sharing was clearer in mice than between patients, perhaps partly owing to patient HLA diversity.

Those with alopecia areata gave lesional scalp punch biopsies and peripheral blood. RNA extraction was followed by reverse transcription into cDNA, which acted as the sequencing template. Clones were sequenced by immunoSEQ multiplex PCR, and TCRdb holds only the in-frame ones, with some missing. Of approximately 12,000 clones in the sample, 50% to 65% were seen once. The sequencing input was skin. The TCR comes from a human donor with alopecia areata. This rearrangement joins TRBV7-9 to TRBJ2-5; no definite D call. This CDR3 reads CASSPDPTQETQYF. The CDR3 region has the DNA TGTGCCAGCAGCCCAGACCCTACACAAGAGACCCAGTACTTC.